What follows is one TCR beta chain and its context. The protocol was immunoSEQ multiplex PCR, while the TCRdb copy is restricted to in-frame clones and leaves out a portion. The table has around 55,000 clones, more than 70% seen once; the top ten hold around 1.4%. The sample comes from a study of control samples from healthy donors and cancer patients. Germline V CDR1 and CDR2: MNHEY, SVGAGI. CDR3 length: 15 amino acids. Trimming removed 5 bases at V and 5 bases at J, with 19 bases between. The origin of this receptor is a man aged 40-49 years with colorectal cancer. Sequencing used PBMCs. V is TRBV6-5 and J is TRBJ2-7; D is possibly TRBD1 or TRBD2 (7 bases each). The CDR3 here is CASSPEGGGFHEQYF. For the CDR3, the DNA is TGTGCCAGCAGTCCCGAGGGAGGGGGCTTCCACGAGCAGTACTTC.